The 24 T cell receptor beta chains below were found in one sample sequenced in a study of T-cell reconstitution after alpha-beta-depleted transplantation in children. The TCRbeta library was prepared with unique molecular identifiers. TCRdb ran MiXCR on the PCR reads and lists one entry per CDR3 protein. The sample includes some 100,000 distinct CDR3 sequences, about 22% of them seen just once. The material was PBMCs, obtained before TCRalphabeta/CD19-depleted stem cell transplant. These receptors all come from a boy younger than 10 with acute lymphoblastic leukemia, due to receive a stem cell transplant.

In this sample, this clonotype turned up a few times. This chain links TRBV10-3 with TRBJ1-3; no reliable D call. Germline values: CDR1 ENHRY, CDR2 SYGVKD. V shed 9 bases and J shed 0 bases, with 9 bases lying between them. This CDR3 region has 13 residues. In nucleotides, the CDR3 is TGTGCCATTAGCGTCAACTCTGGAAACACCATATATTTT. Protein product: CAISVNSGNTIYF.

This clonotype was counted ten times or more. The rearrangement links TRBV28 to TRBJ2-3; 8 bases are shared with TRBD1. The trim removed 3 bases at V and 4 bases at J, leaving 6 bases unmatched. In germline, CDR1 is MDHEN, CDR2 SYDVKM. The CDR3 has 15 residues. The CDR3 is CASSFPGGKSDTQYF. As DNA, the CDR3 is TGTGCCAGCAGTTTCCCAGGGGGCAAGTCAGATACGCAGTATTTT.

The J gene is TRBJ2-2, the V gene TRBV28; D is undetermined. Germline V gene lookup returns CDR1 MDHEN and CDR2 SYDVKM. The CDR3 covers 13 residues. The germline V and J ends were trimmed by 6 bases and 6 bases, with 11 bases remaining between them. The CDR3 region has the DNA TGTGCCAGCAGCCCGCTGTCGTCCGGGGAGCTGTTTTTT. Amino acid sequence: CASSPLSSGELFF.

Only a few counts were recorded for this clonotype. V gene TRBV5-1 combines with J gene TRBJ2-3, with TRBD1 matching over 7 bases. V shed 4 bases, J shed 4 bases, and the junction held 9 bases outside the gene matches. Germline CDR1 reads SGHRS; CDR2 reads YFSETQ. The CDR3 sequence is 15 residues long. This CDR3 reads CASSPTGNSADTQYF. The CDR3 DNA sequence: TGCGCCAGCAGCCCGACAGGGAATAGCGCAGATACGCAGTATTTT.

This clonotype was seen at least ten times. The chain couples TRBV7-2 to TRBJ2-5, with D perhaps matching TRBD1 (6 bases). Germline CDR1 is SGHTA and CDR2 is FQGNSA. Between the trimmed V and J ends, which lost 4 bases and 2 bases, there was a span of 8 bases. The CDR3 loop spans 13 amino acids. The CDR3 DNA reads TGTGCCAGCAGCTACAGGGTACAAGAGACCCAGTACTTC. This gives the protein CASSYRVQETQYF. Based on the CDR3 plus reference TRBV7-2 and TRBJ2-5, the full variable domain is GAGVSQSPSNKVTEKGKDVELRCDPISGHTALYWYRQSLGQGLEFLIYFQGNSAPDKSGLPSDRFSAERTGGSVSTLTIQRTQQEDSAVYLCASSYRVQETQYFGPGTRLLVL.

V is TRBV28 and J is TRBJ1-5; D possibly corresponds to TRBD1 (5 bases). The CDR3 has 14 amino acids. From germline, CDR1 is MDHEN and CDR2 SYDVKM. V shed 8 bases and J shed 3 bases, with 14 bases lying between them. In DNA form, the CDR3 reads TGTGCCAGCTGGCAGGAGGGGTTCAATCAGCCCCAGCATTTT. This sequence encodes CASWQEGFNQPQHF.

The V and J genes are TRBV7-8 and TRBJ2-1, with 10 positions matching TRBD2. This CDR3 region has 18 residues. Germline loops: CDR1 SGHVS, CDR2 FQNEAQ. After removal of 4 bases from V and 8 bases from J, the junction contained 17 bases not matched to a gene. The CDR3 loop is CASSWPRTSGGPGDEQFF. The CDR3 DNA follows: TGTGCCAGCAGCTGGCCCCGGACTAGCGGAGGGCCGGGCGATGAGCAGTTCTTC. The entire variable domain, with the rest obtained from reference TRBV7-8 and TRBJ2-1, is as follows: GAGVSQSPRYKVAKRGQDVALRCDPISGHVSLFWYQQALGQGPEFLTYFQNEAQLDKSGLPSDRFFAERPEGSVSTLKIQRTQQEDSAVYLCASSWPRTSGGPGDEQFFGPGTRLTVL.

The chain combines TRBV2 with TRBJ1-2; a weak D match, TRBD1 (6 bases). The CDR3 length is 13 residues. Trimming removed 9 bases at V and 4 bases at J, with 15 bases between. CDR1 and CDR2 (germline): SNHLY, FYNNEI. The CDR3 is CASGRRTVYGYTF. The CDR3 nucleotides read TGTGCCAGTGGCCGCAGGACAGTCTATGGCTACACCTTC. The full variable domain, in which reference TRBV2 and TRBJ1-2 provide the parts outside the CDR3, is EPEVTQTPSHQVTQMGQEVILRCVPISNHLYFYWYRQILGQKVEFLVSFYNNEISEKSEIFDDQFSVERPDGSNFTLKIRSTKLEDSAMYFCASGRRTVYGYTFGSGTRLTVV.

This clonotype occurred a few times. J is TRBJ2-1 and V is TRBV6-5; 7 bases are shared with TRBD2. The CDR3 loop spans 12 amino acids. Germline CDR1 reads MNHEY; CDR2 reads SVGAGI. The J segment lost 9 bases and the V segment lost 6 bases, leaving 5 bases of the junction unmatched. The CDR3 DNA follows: TGTGCCAGCAGCCAGCGGGGCGGTGAGCAGTTCTTC. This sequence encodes CASSQRGGEQFF.

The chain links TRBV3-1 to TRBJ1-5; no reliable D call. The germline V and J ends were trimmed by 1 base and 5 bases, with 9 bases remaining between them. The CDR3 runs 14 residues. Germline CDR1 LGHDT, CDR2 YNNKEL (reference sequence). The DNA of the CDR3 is TGTGCCAGCAGCCAAGGATGGGTGCATCAGCCCCAGCATTTT. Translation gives CASSQGWVHQPQHF.

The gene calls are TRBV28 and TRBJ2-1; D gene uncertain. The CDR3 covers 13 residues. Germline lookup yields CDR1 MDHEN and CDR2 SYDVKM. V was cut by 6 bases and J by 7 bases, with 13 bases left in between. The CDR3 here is CASRMVKRNEQFF. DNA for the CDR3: TGTGCCAGCAGAATGGTGAAAAGGAATGAGCAGTTCTTC.

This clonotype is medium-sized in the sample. In DNA, the CDR3 is TGTGCCAGCGCGCCGACAGGGGTGCTTAATGAAAAACTGTTTTTT. Translated, it gives CASAPTGVLNEKLFF. The genes are TRBV28 and TRBJ1-4; 8 nucleotides align to TRBD1. Germline CDR1 MDHEN, CDR2 SYDVKM. The length of the CDR3 is 15 residues. V trimming: 8 bases; J trimming: 4 bases; junction bases outside the gene matches: 9.

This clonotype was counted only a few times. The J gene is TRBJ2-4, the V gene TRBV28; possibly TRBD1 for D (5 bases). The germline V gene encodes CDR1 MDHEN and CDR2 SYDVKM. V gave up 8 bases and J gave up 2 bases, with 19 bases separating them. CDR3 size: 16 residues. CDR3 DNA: TGTGCCAGCCGTCCTGGGGCCCCACCACCCAAAAACATTCAGTACTTC. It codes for CASRPGAPPPKNIQYF.

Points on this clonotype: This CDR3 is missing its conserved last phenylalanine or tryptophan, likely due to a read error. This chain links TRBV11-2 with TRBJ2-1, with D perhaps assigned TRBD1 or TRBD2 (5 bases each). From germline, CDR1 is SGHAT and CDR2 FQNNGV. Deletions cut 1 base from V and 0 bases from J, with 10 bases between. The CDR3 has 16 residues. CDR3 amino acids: CASSLGPGSSYNEQFY. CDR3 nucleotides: TGTGCCAGCAGCTTAGGCCCAGGGAGCTCCTACAATGAGCAGTTCTAC.

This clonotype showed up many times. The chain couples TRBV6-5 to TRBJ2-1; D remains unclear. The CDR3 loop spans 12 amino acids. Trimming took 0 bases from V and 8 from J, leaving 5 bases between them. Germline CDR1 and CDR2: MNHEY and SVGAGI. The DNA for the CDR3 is TGTGCCAGCAGTTACTCGAAGGATGAGCAGTTCTTC. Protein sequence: CASSYSKDEQFF.

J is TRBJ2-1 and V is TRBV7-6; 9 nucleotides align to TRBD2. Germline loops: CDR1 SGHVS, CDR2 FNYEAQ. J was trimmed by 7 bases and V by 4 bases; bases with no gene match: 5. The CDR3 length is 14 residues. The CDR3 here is CASSSGLAVNEQFF. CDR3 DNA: TGTGCCAGCAGCTCGGGACTAGCAGTGAATGAGCAGTTCTTC.

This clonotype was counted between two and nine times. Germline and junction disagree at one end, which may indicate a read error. This CDR3 reads CASSASHRTSGSPQVF. The CDR3 DNA sequence: TGTGCCAGCAGCGCATCCCACAGGACTAGCGGGAGCCCCCAGGTCTTC. This chain links TRBV7-9 with TRBJ2-1, with 13 nucleotides matching TRBD2. The CDR3 spans 16 residues. The V gene's germline CDR1 is SEHNR and CDR2 FQNEAQ (reference sequence).

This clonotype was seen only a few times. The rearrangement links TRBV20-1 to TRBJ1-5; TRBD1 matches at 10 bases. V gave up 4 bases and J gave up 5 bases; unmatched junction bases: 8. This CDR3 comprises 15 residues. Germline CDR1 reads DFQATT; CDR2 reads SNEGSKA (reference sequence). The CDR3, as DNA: TGCAGTGCTATGACAGGGGGCATTGTTCATCAGCCCCAGCATTTT. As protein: CSAMTGGIVHQPQHF.

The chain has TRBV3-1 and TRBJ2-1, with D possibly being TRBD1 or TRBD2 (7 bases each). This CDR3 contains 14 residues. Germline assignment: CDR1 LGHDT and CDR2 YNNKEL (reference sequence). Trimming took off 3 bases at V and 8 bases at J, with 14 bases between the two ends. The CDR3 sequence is CASSQGPGGDEQFF. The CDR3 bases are TGTGCCAGCAGCCAGGGTCCAGGGGGGGATGAGCAGTTCTTC.

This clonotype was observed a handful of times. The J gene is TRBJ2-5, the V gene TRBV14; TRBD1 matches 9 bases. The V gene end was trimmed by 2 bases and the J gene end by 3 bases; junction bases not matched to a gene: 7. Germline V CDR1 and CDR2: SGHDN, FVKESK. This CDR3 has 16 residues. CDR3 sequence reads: CASSQTQGARKETQYF. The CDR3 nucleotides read TGTGCCAGCAGCCAAACACAGGGGGCGAGGAAAGAGACCCAGTACTTC.

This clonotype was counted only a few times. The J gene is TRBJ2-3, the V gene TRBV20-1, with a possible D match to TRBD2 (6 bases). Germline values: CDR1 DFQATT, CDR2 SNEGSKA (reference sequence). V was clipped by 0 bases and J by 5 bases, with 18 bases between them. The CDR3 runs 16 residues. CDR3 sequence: CSARDRSGGALDTQYF. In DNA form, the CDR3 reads TGCAGTGCTAGAGATCGTAGCGGAGGGGCTTTAGATACGCAGTATTTT.

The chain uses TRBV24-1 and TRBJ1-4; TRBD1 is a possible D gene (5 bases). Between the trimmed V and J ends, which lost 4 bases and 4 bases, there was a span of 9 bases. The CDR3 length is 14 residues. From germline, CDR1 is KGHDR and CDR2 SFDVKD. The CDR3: CATSDSGINEKLFF. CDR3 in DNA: TGTGCCACCAGTGACTCAGGGATTAATGAAAAACTGTTTTTT.

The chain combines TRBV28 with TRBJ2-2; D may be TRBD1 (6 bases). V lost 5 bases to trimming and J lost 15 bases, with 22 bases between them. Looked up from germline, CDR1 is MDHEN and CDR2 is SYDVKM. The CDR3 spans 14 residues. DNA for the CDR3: TGTGCCAGCAGTCTGGGACACGACCGCCCCACGTTGTTTTTT. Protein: CASSLGHDRPTLFF.

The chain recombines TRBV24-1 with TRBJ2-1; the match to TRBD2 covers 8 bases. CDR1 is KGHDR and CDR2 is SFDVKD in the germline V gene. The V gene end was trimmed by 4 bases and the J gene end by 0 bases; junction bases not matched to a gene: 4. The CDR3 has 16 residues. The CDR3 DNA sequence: TGTGCCACCAGTGACCCACTAGCGGCCTCCTACAATGAGCAGTTCTTC. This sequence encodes CATSDPLAASYNEQFF.